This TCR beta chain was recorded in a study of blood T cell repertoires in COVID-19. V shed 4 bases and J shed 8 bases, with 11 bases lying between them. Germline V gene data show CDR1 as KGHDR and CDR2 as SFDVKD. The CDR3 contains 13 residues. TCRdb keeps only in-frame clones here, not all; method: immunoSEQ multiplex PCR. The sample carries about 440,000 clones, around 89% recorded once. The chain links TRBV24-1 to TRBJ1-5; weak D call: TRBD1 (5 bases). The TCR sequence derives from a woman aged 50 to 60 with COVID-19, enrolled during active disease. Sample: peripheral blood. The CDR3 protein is CATSEGPVEPQHF. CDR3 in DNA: TGTGCCACCAGTGAGGGGCCGGTGGAGCCCCAGCATTTT.